This record concerns one T cell receptor (beta chain) sequence. Germline V gene data show CDR1 as ENHRY and CDR2 as SYGVKD. The CDR3 consists of 21 residues. The J segment lost 0 bases and the V segment lost 0 bases, leaving 20 bases of the junction unmatched. The data belong to a study of blood T cell repertoires in COVID-19. Study-wide background: The samples span acute and convalescent COVID-19 from the United States, Italy and Spain. T cells, B-cell-depleted T cells, or PBMCs provided the cDNA or gDNA that served as material.

Original handling: Amplifying reference gene primers gave estimates of nucleated cell counts. Measured with immunoSEQ multiplex PCR; TCRdb has only the in-frame clones, and not every one. V and J calls and clone size follow that table, whereas D and trimming were derived from the DNA. The table includes 180,000 or so clones, about 88% detected once. The sequence was obtained from a woman aged 30 to 39 with active or convalescent COVID-19. The chain carries TRBV10-3 and TRBJ2-7, with 7 bases matching TRBD2. Sample: peripheral blood. The CDR3: CAISESKSVGEAGAPSYEQYF. For the CDR3, the DNA is TGTGCCATCAGTGAGTCGAAATCGGTCGGGGAGGCGGGAGCCCCCTCCTACGAGCAGTACTTC.